The TCR beta chain described here comes from a study of CD8 T cells in Susac syndrome. CDR1 SQVTM and CDR2 ANQGSEA come from the germline V gene. This CDR3 spans 15 amino acids. V dropped 6 bases and J dropped 3; count of bases not matched to a gene: 14. Random hexamers served to reverse transcribe roughly 0.45 to 1 ug RNA. TCRdb recomputed calls from the immunoSEQ multiplex PCR reads with MiXCR, one row per CDR3 protein. There are around 190,000 distinct CDR3 sequences in the sample; over 85% occur only once, and 0.085% to 0.12% lies in the top ten. V gene TRBV29-1 combines with J gene TRBJ2-7, with 7 bases identical to TRBD2. The origin of this receptor is a human donor in good health. The sample consisted of CD4+ T cells from PBMCs. CDR3 in DNA: TGCAGCGTCGGGGGGAACCAGGGCAACTTCTACGAGCAGTACTTC. It is translated as CSVGGNQGNFYEQYF.